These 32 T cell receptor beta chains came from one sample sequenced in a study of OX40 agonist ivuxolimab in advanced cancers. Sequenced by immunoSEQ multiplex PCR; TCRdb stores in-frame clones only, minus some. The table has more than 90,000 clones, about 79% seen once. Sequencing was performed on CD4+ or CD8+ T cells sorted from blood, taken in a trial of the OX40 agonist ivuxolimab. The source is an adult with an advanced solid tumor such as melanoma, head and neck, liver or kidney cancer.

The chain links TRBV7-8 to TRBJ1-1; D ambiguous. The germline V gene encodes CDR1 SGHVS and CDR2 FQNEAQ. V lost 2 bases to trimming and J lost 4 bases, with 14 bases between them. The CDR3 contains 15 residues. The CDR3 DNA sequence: TGTGCCAGCAGCTTATCCCCCCAGGCAGGCACTGAAGCTTTCTTT. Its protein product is CASSLSPQAGTEAFF. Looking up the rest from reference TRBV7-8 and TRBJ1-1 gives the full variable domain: GAGVSQSPRYKVAKRGQDVALRCDPISGHVSLFWYQQALGQGPEFLTYFQNEAQLDKSGLPSDRFFAERPEGSVSTLKIQRTQQEDSAVYLCASSLSPQAGTEAFFGQGTRLTVV.

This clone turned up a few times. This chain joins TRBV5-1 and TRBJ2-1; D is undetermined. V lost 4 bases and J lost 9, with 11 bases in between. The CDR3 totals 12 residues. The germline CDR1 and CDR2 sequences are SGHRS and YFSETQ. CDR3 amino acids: CASSEPMGEQFF. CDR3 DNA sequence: TGCGCCAGCAGCGAACCGATGGGTGAGCAGTTCTTC.

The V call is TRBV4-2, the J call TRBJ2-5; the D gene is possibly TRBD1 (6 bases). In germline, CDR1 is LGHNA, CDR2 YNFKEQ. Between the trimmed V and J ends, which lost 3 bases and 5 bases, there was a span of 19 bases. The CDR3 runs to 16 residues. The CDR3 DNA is TGTGCCAGCAGCCAGGGCGGACGCAAAAGGGGGGAGACCCAGTACTTC. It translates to CASSQGGRKRGETQYF.

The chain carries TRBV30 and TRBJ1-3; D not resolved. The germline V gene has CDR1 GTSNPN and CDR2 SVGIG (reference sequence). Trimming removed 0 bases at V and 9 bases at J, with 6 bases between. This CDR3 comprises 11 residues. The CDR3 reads CAWSVSATIYF. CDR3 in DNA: TGTGCCTGGAGTGTCTCCGCCACCATATATTTT.

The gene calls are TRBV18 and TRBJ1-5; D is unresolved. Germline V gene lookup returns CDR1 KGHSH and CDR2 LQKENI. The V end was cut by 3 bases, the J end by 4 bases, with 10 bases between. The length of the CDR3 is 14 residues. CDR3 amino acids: CASSPTGRNQPQHF. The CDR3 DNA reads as TGTGCCAGCTCACCGACGGGGAGGAATCAGCCCCAGCATTTT.

CDR3 nucleotides: TGTGCCAGCAGCCCCCCACTGTATCGGGGGGAAGGCTACACCTTC. This gives the protein CASSPPLYRGEGYTF. The chain combines TRBV27 with TRBJ1-2, with D tentatively TRBD1 (5 bases). The CDR3 contains 15 residues. Germline CDR1 MNHEY, CDR2 SMNVEV (reference sequence). Trimming removed 6 bases at V and 8 bases at J, with 22 bases between.

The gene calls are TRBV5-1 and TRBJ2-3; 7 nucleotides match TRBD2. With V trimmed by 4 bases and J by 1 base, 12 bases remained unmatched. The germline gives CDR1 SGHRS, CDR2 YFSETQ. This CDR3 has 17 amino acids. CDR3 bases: TGCGCCAGCAGCCTGTGGAGACCCAGCGGGGGCACAGATACGCAGTATTTT. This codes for CASSLWRPSGGTDTQYF. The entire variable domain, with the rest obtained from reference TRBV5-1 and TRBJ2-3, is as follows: KAGVTQTPRYLIKTRGQQVTLSCSPISGHRSVSWYQQTPGQGLQFLFEYFSETQRNKGNFPGRFSGRQFSNSRSEMNVSTLELGDSALYLCASSLWRPSGGTDTQYFGPGTRLTVL.

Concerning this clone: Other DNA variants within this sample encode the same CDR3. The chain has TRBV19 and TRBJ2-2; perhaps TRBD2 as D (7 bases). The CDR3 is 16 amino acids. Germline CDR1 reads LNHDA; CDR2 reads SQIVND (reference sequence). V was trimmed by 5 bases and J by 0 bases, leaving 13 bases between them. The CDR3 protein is CASSVGGGANTGELFF. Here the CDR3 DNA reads TGTGCCAGTAGTGTGGGGGGGGGCGCGAACACCGGGGAGCTGTTTTTT.

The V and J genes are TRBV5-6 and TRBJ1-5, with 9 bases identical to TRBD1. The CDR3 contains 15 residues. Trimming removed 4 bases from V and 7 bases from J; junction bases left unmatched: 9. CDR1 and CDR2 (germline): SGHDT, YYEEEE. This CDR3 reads CASSPGTGWNQPQHF. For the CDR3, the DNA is TGTGCCAGCAGCCCGGGGACAGGGTGGAACCAGCCCCAGCATTTT.

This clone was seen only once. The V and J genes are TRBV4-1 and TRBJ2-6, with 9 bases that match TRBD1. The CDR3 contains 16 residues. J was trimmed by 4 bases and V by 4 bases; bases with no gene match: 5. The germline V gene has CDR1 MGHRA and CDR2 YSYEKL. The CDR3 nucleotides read TGCGCCAGCAGCCGGGACAGGGTGGCCGGGGCCAACGTCCTGACTTTC. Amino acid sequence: CASSRDRVAGANVLTF.

The CDR3 DNA is TGTGCCAGCAGTTCCCGGGACAGGGGGCAGACTGGCTACACCTTC. Translation gives CASSSRDRGQTGYTF. The chain couples TRBV27 to TRBJ1-2; 12 bases agree with TRBD1. Germline loops: CDR1 MNHEY, CDR2 SMNVEV (reference sequence). With V trimmed by 4 bases and J by 7 bases, 7 bases remained unmatched. The CDR3 loop spans 15 amino acids.

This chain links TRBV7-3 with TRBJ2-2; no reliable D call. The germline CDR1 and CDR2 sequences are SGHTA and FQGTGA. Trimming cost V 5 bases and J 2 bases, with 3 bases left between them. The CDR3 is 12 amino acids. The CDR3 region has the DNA TGTGCCAGCAGCCCTAACACCGGGGAGCTGTTTTTT. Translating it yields CASSPNTGELFF.

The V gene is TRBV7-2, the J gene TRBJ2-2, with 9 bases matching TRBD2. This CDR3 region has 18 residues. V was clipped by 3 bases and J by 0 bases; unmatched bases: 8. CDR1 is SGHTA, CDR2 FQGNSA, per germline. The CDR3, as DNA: TGTGCCAGCAGCTTCCTACCCGGCGGGGGGGCGAACACCGGGGAGCTGTTTTTT. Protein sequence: CASSFLPGGGANTGELFF.

CDR3 nucleotides: TGTGCCAGCAGTCCAAGACTAGCGGGAGGGCCCGGGGAGACCCAGTACTTC. Translation: CASSPRLAGGPGETQYF. The chain combines TRBV27 with TRBJ2-5; 14 bases are a match to TRBD2. The ends lost 5 bases at V and 5 bases at J; junction bases unmatched: 10. The CDR3 is 17 amino acids. CDR1 and CDR2 (germline): MNHEY, SMNVEV (reference sequence).

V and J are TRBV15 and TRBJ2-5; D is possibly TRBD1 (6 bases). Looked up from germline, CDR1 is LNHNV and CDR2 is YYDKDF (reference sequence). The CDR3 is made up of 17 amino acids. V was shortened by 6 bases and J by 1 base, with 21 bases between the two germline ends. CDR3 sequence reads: CATSIATGTWAQETQYF. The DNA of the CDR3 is TGTGCCACCAGTATTGCGACGGGGACATGGGCCCAAGAGACCCAGTACTTC.

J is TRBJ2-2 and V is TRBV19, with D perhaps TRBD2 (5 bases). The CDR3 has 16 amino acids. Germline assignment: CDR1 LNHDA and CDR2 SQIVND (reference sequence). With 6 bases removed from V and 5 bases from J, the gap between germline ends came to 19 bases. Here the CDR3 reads CASSGAGGRRTGELFF. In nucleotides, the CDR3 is TGTGCCAGTAGCGGCGCAGGAGGAAGAAGGACCGGGGAGCTGTTTTTT.

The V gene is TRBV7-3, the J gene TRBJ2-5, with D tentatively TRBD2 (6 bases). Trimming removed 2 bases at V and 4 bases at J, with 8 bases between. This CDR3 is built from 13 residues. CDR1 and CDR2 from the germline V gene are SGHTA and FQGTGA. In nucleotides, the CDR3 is TGTGCCAGCAGCTTAGTGGGGGGAGAGACCCAGTACTTC. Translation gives CASSLVGGETQYF.

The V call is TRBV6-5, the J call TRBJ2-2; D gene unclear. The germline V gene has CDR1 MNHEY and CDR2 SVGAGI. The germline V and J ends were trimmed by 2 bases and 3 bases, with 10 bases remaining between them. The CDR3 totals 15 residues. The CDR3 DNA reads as TGTGCCAGCAGTTACCGCAGACTGGACACCGGGGAGCTGTTTTTT. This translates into CASSYRRLDTGELFF.

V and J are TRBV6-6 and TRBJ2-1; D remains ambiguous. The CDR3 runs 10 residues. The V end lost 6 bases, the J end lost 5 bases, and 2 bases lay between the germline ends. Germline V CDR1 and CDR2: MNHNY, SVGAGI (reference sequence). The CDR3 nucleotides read TGTGCCAGCAGGGACAATGAGCAGTTCTTC. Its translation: CASRDNEQFF.

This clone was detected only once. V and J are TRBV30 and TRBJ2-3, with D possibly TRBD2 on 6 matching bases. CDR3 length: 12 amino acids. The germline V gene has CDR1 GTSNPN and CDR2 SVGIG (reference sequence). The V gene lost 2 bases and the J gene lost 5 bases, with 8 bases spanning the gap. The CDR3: CAWSHGGDTQYF. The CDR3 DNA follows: TGTGCCTGGAGTCACGGGGGAGATACGCAGTATTTT.

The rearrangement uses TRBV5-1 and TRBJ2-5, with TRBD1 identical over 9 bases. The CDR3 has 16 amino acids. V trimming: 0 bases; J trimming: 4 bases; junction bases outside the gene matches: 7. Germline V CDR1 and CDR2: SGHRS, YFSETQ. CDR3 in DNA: TGCGCCAGCAGCTTGGACGGACAGGGGCAAGGAGAGACCCAGTACTTC. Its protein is CASSLDGQGQGETQYF.

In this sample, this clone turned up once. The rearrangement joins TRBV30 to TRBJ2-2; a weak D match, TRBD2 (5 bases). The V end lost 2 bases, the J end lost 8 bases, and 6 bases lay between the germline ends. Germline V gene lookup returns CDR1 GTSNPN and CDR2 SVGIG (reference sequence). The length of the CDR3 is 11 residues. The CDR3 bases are TGTGCCTGGAGTCCGGGGGGGGAGCTGTTTTTT. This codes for CAWSPGGELFF.

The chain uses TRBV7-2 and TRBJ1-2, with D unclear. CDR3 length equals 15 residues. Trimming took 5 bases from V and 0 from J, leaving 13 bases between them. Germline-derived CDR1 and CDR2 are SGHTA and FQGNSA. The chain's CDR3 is CASSNGRLANYGYTF. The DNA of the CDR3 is TGTGCCAGCAGCAATGGACGGTTAGCTAACTATGGCTACACCTTC.

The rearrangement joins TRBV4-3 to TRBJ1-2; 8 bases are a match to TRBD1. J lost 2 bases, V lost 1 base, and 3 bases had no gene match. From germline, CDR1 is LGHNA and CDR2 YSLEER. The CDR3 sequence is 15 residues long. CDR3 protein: CASSQGTGRNYGYTF. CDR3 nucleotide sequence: TGCGCCAGCAGCCAAGGGACAGGGCGAAACTATGGCTACACCTTC.

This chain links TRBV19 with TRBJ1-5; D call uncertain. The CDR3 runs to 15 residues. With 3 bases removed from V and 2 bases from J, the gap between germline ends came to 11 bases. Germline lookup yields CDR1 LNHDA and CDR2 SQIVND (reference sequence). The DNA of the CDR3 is TGTGCCAGTAGTATGGTTGGGGAACGCAATCAGCCCCAGCATTTT. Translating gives CASSMVGERNQPQHF. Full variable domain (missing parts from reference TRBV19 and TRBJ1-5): DGGITQSPKYLFRKEGQNVTLSCEQNLNHDAMYWYRQDPGQGLRLIYYSQIVNDFQKGDIAEGYSVSREKKESFPLTVTSAQKNPTAFYLCASSMVGERNQPQHFGDGTRLSIL.

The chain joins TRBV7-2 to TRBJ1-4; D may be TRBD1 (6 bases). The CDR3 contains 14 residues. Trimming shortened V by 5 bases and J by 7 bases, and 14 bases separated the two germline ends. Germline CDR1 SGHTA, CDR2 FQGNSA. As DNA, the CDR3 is TGTGCCAGCAGCGCCCAGGGGTGGGGTGAAAAACTGTTTTTT. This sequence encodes CASSAQGWGEKLFF.

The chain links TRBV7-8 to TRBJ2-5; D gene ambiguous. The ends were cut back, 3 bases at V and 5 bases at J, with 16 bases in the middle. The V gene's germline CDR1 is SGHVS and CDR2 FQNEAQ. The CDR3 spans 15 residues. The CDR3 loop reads CASSFLSWTSETQYF. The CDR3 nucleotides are TGTGCCAGCAGCTTTCTTAGCTGGACGAGCGAGACCCAGTACTTC.

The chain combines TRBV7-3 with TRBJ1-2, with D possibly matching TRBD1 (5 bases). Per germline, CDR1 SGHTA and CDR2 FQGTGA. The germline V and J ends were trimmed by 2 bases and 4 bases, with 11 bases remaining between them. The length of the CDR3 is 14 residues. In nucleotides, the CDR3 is TGTGCCAGCAGCTTAGCGGGAGGGGCCTATGGCTACACCTTC. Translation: CASSLAGGAYGYTF.

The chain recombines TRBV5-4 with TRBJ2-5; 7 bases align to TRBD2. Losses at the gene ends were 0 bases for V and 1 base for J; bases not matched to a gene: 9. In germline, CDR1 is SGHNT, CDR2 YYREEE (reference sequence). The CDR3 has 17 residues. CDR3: CASSLDGGGHFQETQYF. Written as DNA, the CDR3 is TGTGCCAGCAGCTTGGATGGCGGGGGTCACTTCCAAGAGACCCAGTACTTC.

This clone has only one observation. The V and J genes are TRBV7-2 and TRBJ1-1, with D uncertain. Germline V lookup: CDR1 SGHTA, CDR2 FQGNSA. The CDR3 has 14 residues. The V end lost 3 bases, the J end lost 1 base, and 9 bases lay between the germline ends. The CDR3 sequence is CASSFGRTNTEAFF. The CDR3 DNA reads TGTGCCAGCAGCTTCGGACGGACGAACACTGAAGCTTTCTTT.

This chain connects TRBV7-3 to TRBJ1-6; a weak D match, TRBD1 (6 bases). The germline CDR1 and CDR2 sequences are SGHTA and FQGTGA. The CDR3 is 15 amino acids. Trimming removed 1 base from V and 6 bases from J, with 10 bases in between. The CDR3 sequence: CASSLRGRGNSPLHF. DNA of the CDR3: TGTGCCAGCAGCTTAAGGGGCAGGGGTAATTCACCCCTCCACTTT. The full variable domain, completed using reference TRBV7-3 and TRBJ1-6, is GAGVSQTPSNKVTEKGKYVELRCDPISGHTALYWYRQSLGQGPEFLIYFQGTGAADDSGLPNDRFFAVRPEGSVSTLKIQRTERGDSAVYLCASSLRGRGNSPLHFGNGTRLTVT.

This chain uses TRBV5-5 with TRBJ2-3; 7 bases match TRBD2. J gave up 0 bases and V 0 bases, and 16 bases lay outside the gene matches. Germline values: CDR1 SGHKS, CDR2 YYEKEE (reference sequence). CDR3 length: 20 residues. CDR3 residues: CASSLVPLAGERRSTDTQYF. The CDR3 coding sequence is TGTGCCAGCAGCTTGGTACCCTTGGCGGGAGAAAGAAGAAGCACAGATACGCAGTATTTT.